These 19 T cell receptor beta chains share one sample of origin, sequenced in a study of response to subunit inactivated influenza vaccine. Via MiXCR, TCRdb re-called the RT-PCR reads, giving one row per CDR3 protein. The sample has a few hundred thousand distinct CDR3 sequences; 14% are singletons. The material was PBMCs from blood, obtained 11 to 12 days after vaccination. These receptors came from a man aged 45-65 years who received an inactivated influenza vaccine.

This clonotype has just a few counts. The chain recombines TRBV4-3 with TRBJ2-1; 11 bases agree with TRBD1. The germline V gene encodes CDR1 LGHNA and CDR2 YSLEER. The CDR3 extends over 16 amino acids. After removal of 0 bases from V and 9 bases from J, the junction contained 7 bases not matched to a gene. CDR3 residues: CASSQDLGQGAGEQFF. The CDR3 DNA sequence: TGCGCCAGCAGCCAAGATCTAGGACAGGGGGCAGGTGAGCAGTTCTTC.

This chain uses TRBV7-9 with TRBJ1-3, with a tentative D call TRBD1 (5 bases). This CDR3 spans 15 amino acids. The V gene's germline CDR1 is SEHNR and CDR2 FQNEAQ (reference sequence). The germline V and J ends were trimmed by 3 bases and 0 bases, with 9 bases remaining between them. The CDR3 nucleotides are TGTGCCAGCAGCTTGACAGACAGCTCTGGAAACACCATATATTTT. Amino acid sequence: CASSLTDSSGNTIYF.

The chain joins TRBV27 to TRBJ2-2; 10 bases line up with TRBD2. Germline CDR1 is MNHEY and CDR2 is SMNVEV (reference sequence). The CDR3 is 15 residues long. The V segment lost 5 bases and the J segment 3 bases; nucleotides outside the gene matches: 3. CDR3 DNA: TGTGCCAGCAGTCGGGGGACTAGCGACACCGGGGAGCTGTTTTTT. As protein: CASSRGTSDTGELFF.

This clonotype was detected a few times. The chain links TRBV5-1 to TRBJ2-3, with D perhaps TRBD1 (6 bases). Per germline, CDR1 SGHRS and CDR2 YFSETQ. The V gene lost 0 bases and the J gene lost 0 bases, with 8 bases spanning the gap. The CDR3 length is 15 residues. The chain's CDR3 is CASSLGQVSTDTQYF. Written as DNA, the CDR3 is TGCGCCAGCAGCTTGGGACAGGTTAGCACAGATACGCAGTATTTT.

There are a few counts of this clonotype. V gene TRBV24-1 combines with J gene TRBJ2-3, with 7 bases identical to TRBD1. This CDR3 is built from 16 residues. Per the germline V gene, CDR1 is KGHDR and CDR2 is SFDVKD. The V segment lost 2 bases and the J segment 2 bases; nucleotides outside the gene matches: 6. The CDR3 DNA sequence: TGTGCCACCAGTGATTCCCGGGACAGATCCACAGATACGCAGTATTTT. This gives the protein CATSDSRDRSTDTQYF.

The sample holds a few counts of this clonotype. The chain is built from TRBV12-5 and TRBJ2-7; no clear D gene. The CDR3 spans 13 residues. Germline CDR1 and CDR2: LGHNT and FRNRAP. The V end was cut by 1 base, the J end by 3 bases, with 7 bases between. The CDR3: CASGLEGLYEQYF. CDR3 coding DNA: TGTGCTAGTGGTTTGGAGGGTCTCTACGAGCAGTACTTC.

CDR3 protein: CSARDIASPRQETQYF. The CDR3 nucleotides read TGCAGTGCTAGAGATATAGCGTCTCCTCGGCAGGAGACCCAGTACTTC. The chain couples TRBV20-1 to TRBJ2-5; D might be TRBD2 (5 bases). Looked up from germline, CDR1 is DFQATT and CDR2 is SNEGSKA (reference sequence). The CDR3 spans 16 residues. Deletions cut 0 bases from V and 5 bases from J, with 19 bases between.

V usage is TRBV11-2 and J usage is TRBJ2-6, with a possible D match to TRBD1 (5 bases). The CDR3 loop spans 20 amino acids. Germline CDR1 is SGHAT and CDR2 is FQNNGV. Trimming left V 2 bases short and J 2 bases short, with 22 bases between. Written as DNA, the CDR3 is TGTGCCAGCAGCTTATCCCACGATTGGCAGGGTTTCACTGGGGCCAACGTCCTGACTTTC. The encoded protein is CASSLSHDWQGFTGANVLTF.

In this sample, this clonotype turned up a few times. The rearrangement joins TRBV28 to TRBJ2-1; no reliable D call. V was shortened by 6 bases and J by 7 bases, with 7 bases between the two germline ends. This CDR3 comprises 11 residues. The germline gives CDR1 MDHEN, CDR2 SYDVKM. The CDR3 DNA reads TGTGCCAGCAGAATTATAAATGAGCAGTTCTTC. Translation: CASRIINEQFF.

This clonotype was detected ten times or more. This chain joins TRBV4-2 and TRBJ1-1, with unresolved D. Trimming took 4 bases from V and 1 from J, leaving 7 bases between them. The CDR3 extends over 13 amino acids. Germline-derived CDR1 and CDR2 are LGHNA and YNFKEQ. CDR3 in amino acids: CASSRKANTEAFF. CDR3 nucleotides: TGTGCCAGCAGCCGCAAGGCGAACACTGAAGCTTTCTTT.

This clonotype was observed a few times. The chain combines TRBV7-8 with TRBJ1-4; D gene unclear. Trimming stripped 4 bases from V and 4 bases from J, with 16 bases between. Germline CDR1 and CDR2: SGHVS and FQNEAQ. There are 16 residues in the CDR3. This chain's CDR3 is CASSSAIRDNNEKLFF. In DNA form, the CDR3 reads TGTGCCAGCAGCTCAGCTATACGGGATAATAATGAAAAACTGTTTTTT.

The rearrangement joins TRBV28 to TRBJ2-1; 8 bases match TRBD1. Trimming cost V 1 base and J 4 bases; bases outside gene matches: 6. This CDR3 has 16 amino acids. The V gene's germline CDR1 is MDHEN and CDR2 SYDVKM. The CDR3 nucleotides read TGTGCCAGCAGTTTATTGGGGACAGGCAGATACAATGAGCAGTTCTTC. Its translation is CASSLLGTGRYNEQFF. Complete variable domain (other parts from reference TRBV28 and TRBJ2-1): DVKVTQSSRYLVKRTGEKVFLECVQDMDHENMFWYRQDPGLGLRLIYFSYDVKMKEKGDIPEGYSVSREKKERFSLILESASTNQTSMYLCASSLLGTGRYNEQFFGPGTRLTVL.

As concerns this clonotype: One end of the junction is discordant with germline, which a read error may explain. The chain links TRBV6-5 to TRBJ1-2; D is perhaps TRBD1 (5 bases). CDR1 and CDR2 (germline): MNHEY, SVGAGI. There are 15 residues in the CDR3. The DNA for the CDR3 is TGTGCCAGCACTTACTCCAACAGGCGCAGCTATGGCTACACCTTC. This codes for CASTYSNRRSYGYTF.

This rearrangement joins TRBV12-3 or TRBV12-4 to TRBJ1-1; D call uncertain. Trimming pared 2 bases from V and 11 bases from J, leaving 9 bases between. The CDR3 runs 11 residues. CDR3 in DNA: TGTGCCAGCAGTTTAAACCGACGGGCTTTCTTT. The encoded protein is CASSLNRRAFF.

This chain links TRBV3-1 with TRBJ2-7; 9 bases agree with TRBD1. This CDR3 comprises 17 residues. Germline-derived CDR1 and CDR2 are LGHDT and YNNKEL (reference sequence). The V and J ends lost 2 bases and 2 bases, in that order; junction bases with no gene match: 10. The CDR3 sequence is CASSQTGTGFLPYEQYF. The CDR3 nucleotides read TGTGCCAGCAGCCAAACCGGGACAGGGTTCCTTCCCTACGAGCAGTACTTC.

This chain uses TRBV15 with TRBJ2-7; D is perhaps TRBD1 (6 bases). Germline V CDR1 and CDR2: LNHNV, YYDKDF (reference sequence). CDR3 length equals 17 residues. The V end lost 5 bases, the J end lost 4 bases, and 24 bases lay between the germline ends. The DNA of the CDR3 is TGTGCCACCAGCGCGGCGGGCTTCGGGACAAATAAATACGAGCAGTACTTC. It translates to CATSAAGFGTNKYEQYF.

The genes are TRBV6-1 and TRBJ2-2, with 8 bases lining up with TRBD1. CDR3 length: 16 residues. CDR1 and CDR2 from the germline V gene are MNHNS and SASEGT. V lost 7 bases to trimming and J lost 6 bases; unmatched junction nucleotides: 13. DNA for the CDR3: TGTGCCAGCATTGGTAATGGACAGGGTAGCGCCGGGGAGCTGTTTTTT. Its translation is CASIGNGQGSAGELFF.

V usage is TRBV30 and J usage is TRBJ1-3; D gene uncertain. Trimming cost V 0 bases and J 0 bases, with 9 bases left between them. The CDR3 has 15 residues. Germline assignment: CDR1 GTSNPN and CDR2 SVGIG (reference sequence). The CDR3, as DNA: TGTGCCTGGAGTGTCGGTCAGTACTCTGGAAACACCATATATTTT. This encodes CAWSVGQYSGNTIYF.

This clonotype occurred many times. The chain has TRBV25-1 and TRBJ1-2; 10 bases line up with TRBD1. The CDR3 length is 13 residues. The V gene's germline CDR1 is MGHDK and CDR2 SYGVNS. Unmatched junction bases numbered 4, after V lost 6 bases and J lost 6 bases. The CDR3 spells CASRSGTGDGYTF. In DNA, the CDR3 is TGTGCCAGCAGATCCGGGACAGGGGATGGCTACACCTTC.